The following is a T cell receptor (beta chain) sequence with its context. Its antigen is still unknown. Peripheral blood samples of around 9.8 milliliters were drawn from each donor. Per-sample yields of isolated PBMCs were at least 6 million. PCR was performed a second time for roughly 7 to 12 cycles using a sample-barcoded 5' primer and a J-beta primer mix. TCRdb independently ran MiXCR on the 5' RACE reads; one entry per CDR3 protein. Of under 1 million distinct CDR3 sequences listed, about 42% are singletons. The sample belongs to a study of blood T cells in healthy people across ages. Study-level background: The capture of about one barcoded beta molecule per two T cells was achieved by template switching. Findings of the study overall: For the donors, CMV status was unknown and possibly confounded expanded clonotype changes.

Sequencing was carried out using blood. The sequence came from a man in his fifties or sixties in good health.

The DNA for the CDR3 is TGCAGCGTGCTAACCGGGCCCGTCCCTATAGCCAAAAACATTCAGTACTTC. It codes for CSVLTGPVPIAKNIQYF. The chain couples TRBV29-1 to TRBJ2-4; D is undetermined. Germline-derived CDR1 and CDR2 are SQVTM and ANQGSEA. This CDR3 contains 17 residues. Deletions cut 6 bases from V and 0 bases from J, with 21 bases between.